Listed below are T cell receptor beta chains from one sample, sequenced in a study of shared clonotypes between healthy human individuals. Repertoires were generated with immunoSEQ multiplex PCR, while TCRdb's copy carries only in-frame clones and drops some. Of around 600,000 clones in the sample, approximately 95% were seen once. Sequencing was performed on naive CD8+ T cells sorted from blood. The receptors were gathered from a woman aged 25 to 39 in good health. Each CDR3 is given with its conserved first and last residue. The order of the fields is V gene, D gene, J gene, clone size, CDR3 DNA, CDR3 protein. D genes are given only for firm matches. Some rows mark clone size as missing; the rest say once, few, many or name a class of expanded clone.

V gene: TRBV7-3; D gene: TRBD1; J gene: TRBJ2-1; clone size: .; CDR3 DNA: TGTGCCAGCAGCGGAATGGGACAGCATACCAATGAGCAGTTCTTC; CDR3 protein: CASSGMGQHTNEQFF
V gene: TRBV6-4; D gene: .; J gene: TRBJ1-5; clone size: .; CDR3 DNA: TGTGCCAGCACGCAAATTAATCAGCCCCAGCATTTT; CDR3 protein: CASTQINQPQHF
V gene: TRBV6-5; D gene: .; J gene: TRBJ2-1; clone size: .; CDR3 DNA: TGTGCCAGCAGCACGTGGGATGAGCAGTTCTTC; CDR3 protein: CASSTWDEQFF
V gene: TRBV27; D gene: .; J gene: TRBJ2-7; clone size: .; CDR3 DNA: TGTGCCAGCAGTTTCTCCGGGCGGACGGCCTACGAGCAGTACTTC; CDR3 protein: CASSFSGRTAYEQYF
V gene: TRBV6-6; D gene: .; J gene: TRBJ2-7; clone size: .; CDR3 DNA: TGTGCCACCAGACGGGCCTACGAGCAGTACTTC; CDR3 protein: CATRRAYEQYF
V gene: TRBV28; D gene: .; J gene: TRBJ2-7; clone size: .; CDR3 DNA: TGTGCCAGCAGTTTAGGGACCGCGCAGCAGTACTTC; CDR3 protein: CASSLGTAQQYF
V gene: TRBV28; D gene: .; J gene: TRBJ1-2; clone size: .; CDR3 DNA: TGTGCCAGCAGCCCGGGGACTGTATACTATGGCTACACCTTC; CDR3 protein: CASSPGTVYYGYTF
V gene: TRBV4-2; D gene: TRBD2; J gene: TRBJ2-1; clone size: .; CDR3 DNA: TGTGCCAGCAGCCAAGACCACTGGGGGCTAGCGGGAGTGAATGAGCAGTTCTTC; CDR3 protein: CASSQDHWGLAGVNEQFF
V gene: TRBV11-2; D gene: .; J gene: TRBJ2-1; clone size: .; CDR3 DNA: TGTGCCAGCAGCTCACTAGTTAAGAACTACAATGAGCAGTTCTTC; CDR3 protein: CASSSLVKNYNEQFF
V gene: TRBV4-1; D gene: .; J gene: TRBJ2-3; clone size: .; CDR3 DNA: TGCGCCAGCAGCCAAGGAGGGGTAGATACGCAGTATTTT; CDR3 protein: CASSQGGVDTQYF
V gene: TRBV15; D gene: .; J gene: TRBJ2-1; clone size: .; CDR3 DNA: TGTGCCACCAGCAGAGATAGGACGAGCGAAAATGAGCAGTTCTTC; CDR3 protein: CATSRDRTSENEQFF
V gene: TRBV9; D gene: .; J gene: TRBJ2-1; clone size: .; CDR3 DNA: TGTGCCAGCAATGGGCAGAGTGCGAGTGAGCAGTTCTTC; CDR3 protein: CASNGQSASEQFF
V gene: TRBV2; D gene: TRBD2; J gene: TRBJ2-7; clone size: .; CDR3 DNA: TGTGCCAGCAGACTAGCGGGAGGGCGCGAGCAGTACTTC; CDR3 protein: CASRLAGGREQYF
V gene: TRBV11-2; D gene: TRBD1; J gene: TRBJ2-7; clone size: .; CDR3 DNA: TGTGCCAGCAGCTTAGTAGGACAGGGGTACTACGAGCAGTACTTC; CDR3 protein: CASSLVGQGYYEQYF
V gene: TRBV28; D gene: TRBD2; J gene: TRBJ2-7; clone size: .; CDR3 DNA: TGTGCCAGCAGTTCTCTGACTAGCGGGATCTACGAGCAGTACTTC; CDR3 protein: CASSSLTSGIYEQYF
V gene: TRBV28; D gene: .; J gene: TRBJ2-1; clone size: once; CDR3 DNA: TGTGCCAGCAGCACCGGGATATTCAACAATGAGCAGTTCTTC; CDR3 protein: CASSTGIFNNEQFF
V gene: TRBV6-4; D gene: .; J gene: TRBJ2-1; clone size: .; CDR3 DNA: TGTGCCAGCAGTGACTCGAGCGAGCTAGGAGGCAATGAGCAGTTCTTC; CDR3 protein: CASSDSSELGGNEQFF
V gene: TRBV7-2; D gene: TRBD1; J gene: TRBJ2-7; clone size: .; CDR3 DNA: TGTGCCAGCAGCTTAGTCGAGCAGGGGGCGCACGAGCAGTACTTC; CDR3 protein: CASSLVEQGAHEQYF
V gene: TRBV7-6; D gene: TRBD2; J gene: TRBJ2-5; clone size: .; CDR3 DNA: TGTGCCAGCAGCTTAGCCGCGGGACTAATACAGACCCAGTACTTC; CDR3 protein: CASSLAAGLIQTQYF
V gene: TRBV7-9; D gene: .; J gene: TRBJ1-2; clone size: .; CDR3 DNA: TGTGCCAGCAGCTTCAGCGCAGGGACGGTCGATGGCTACACCTTC; CDR3 protein: CASSFSAGTVDGYTF
V gene: TRBV5-1; D gene: TRBD1; J gene: TRBJ2-7; clone size: .; CDR3 DNA: TGCGCCAGCAGCGAAGACCAGCTCGGACAGGTGGCCTACGAGCAGTACTTC; CDR3 protein: CASSEDQLGQVAYEQYF
V gene: TRBV4-2; D gene: .; J gene: TRBJ2-2; clone size: .; CDR3 DNA: TGTGCCAGCAGCCACGCGACGACCGGGGAGCTGTTTTTT; CDR3 protein: CASSHATTGELFF
V gene: TRBV5-1; D gene: .; J gene: TRBJ2-1; clone size: .; CDR3 DNA: TGCGCCAGCGGGTTGACATTGTACAATGAGCAGTTCTTC; CDR3 protein: CASGLTLYNEQFF
V gene: TRBV5-4; D gene: .; J gene: TRBJ1-1; clone size: .; CDR3 DNA: TGTGCCAGCAGCTTGGGAGGGTCGAACACTGAAGCTTTCTTT; CDR3 protein: CASSLGGSNTEAFF
V gene: TRBV9; D gene: TRBD1; J gene: TRBJ1-2; clone size: .; CDR3 DNA: TGTGCCAGCAGCGGTTACAGGGGTATTGACTATGGCTACACCTTC; CDR3 protein: CASSGYRGIDYGYTF
V gene: TRBV4-2; D gene: .; J gene: TRBJ1-3; clone size: .; CDR3 DNA: TGTGCCAGCAGCCAAGATAGGGATTTCTCTGGAAACACCATATATTTT; CDR3 protein: CASSQDRDFSGNTIYF
V gene: TRBV19; D gene: .; J gene: TRBJ2-7; clone size: .; CDR3 DNA: TGTGCCAGTAGTGCCCTAGACAGCTACGAGCAGTACTTC; CDR3 protein: CASSALDSYEQYF
V gene: TRBV4-1; D gene: TRBD2; J gene: TRBJ2-2; clone size: .; CDR3 DNA: TGCGCCAGCAGCCAGGCGGGAGGGCACACCGGGGAGCTGTTTTTT; CDR3 protein: CASSQAGGHTGELFF
V gene: TRBV5-1; D gene: TRBD1; J gene: TRBJ2-7; clone size: .; CDR3 DNA: TGCGCCAGCAGCTACGGGACAGGGTCCTACGAGCAGTACTTC; CDR3 protein: CASSYGTGSYEQYF